This entry concerns a single TCR beta chain. What it binds is not known. Healthy bone marrow donors made up the cohort. This record comes from a study of cytomegalovirus exposure and HLA in healthy donors. Study-wide results and caveats: Links to common viral pathogens appeared, in a later analysis, for several of the most significant clusters.

PCR primers comprised 60 Vbeta and 13 Jbeta primers. Method: immunoSEQ multiplex PCR; TCRdb's copy keeps in-frame clones and lacks some. The table includes 170,000 or so clones, roughly 78% detected once. CDR1 is MDHEN and CDR2 is SYDVKM in the germline V gene. The CDR3 runs 14 residues. Trimming left V 4 bases short and J 1 base short, with 10 bases between. This TCR derives from a boy aged 5-17 years in good health and CMV-seronegative. The chain carries TRBV28 and TRBJ1-1; no clear D gene. Specimen: PBMCs. Here the CDR3 reads CASSSSPRNTEAFF. The CDR3 nucleotides read TGTGCCAGCAGTTCCTCCCCCAGGAACACTGAAGCTTTCTTT.